This T cell receptor beta chain came from a study of control samples from healthy donors and cancer patients. Profiled with immunoSEQ multiplex PCR; TCRdb holds only in-frame clones, not every one. The sample records around 120,000 clones, more than 75% being singletons. Germline CDR1 and CDR2: SGHTA and FQGNSA. The CDR3 spans 15 residues. The ends lost 4 bases at V and 7 bases at J; junction bases unmatched: 8. This receptor was taken from a man between 60 and 70 years old in good health. The J gene is TRBJ2-2, the V gene TRBV7-2; 8 bases line up with TRBD2. The sequenced sample consisted of blood. The CDR3 DNA is TGTGCCAGCAGCTCGTCGGGAGGGGGTGTCGGGGAGCTGTTTTTT. This encodes CASSSSGGGVGELFF.